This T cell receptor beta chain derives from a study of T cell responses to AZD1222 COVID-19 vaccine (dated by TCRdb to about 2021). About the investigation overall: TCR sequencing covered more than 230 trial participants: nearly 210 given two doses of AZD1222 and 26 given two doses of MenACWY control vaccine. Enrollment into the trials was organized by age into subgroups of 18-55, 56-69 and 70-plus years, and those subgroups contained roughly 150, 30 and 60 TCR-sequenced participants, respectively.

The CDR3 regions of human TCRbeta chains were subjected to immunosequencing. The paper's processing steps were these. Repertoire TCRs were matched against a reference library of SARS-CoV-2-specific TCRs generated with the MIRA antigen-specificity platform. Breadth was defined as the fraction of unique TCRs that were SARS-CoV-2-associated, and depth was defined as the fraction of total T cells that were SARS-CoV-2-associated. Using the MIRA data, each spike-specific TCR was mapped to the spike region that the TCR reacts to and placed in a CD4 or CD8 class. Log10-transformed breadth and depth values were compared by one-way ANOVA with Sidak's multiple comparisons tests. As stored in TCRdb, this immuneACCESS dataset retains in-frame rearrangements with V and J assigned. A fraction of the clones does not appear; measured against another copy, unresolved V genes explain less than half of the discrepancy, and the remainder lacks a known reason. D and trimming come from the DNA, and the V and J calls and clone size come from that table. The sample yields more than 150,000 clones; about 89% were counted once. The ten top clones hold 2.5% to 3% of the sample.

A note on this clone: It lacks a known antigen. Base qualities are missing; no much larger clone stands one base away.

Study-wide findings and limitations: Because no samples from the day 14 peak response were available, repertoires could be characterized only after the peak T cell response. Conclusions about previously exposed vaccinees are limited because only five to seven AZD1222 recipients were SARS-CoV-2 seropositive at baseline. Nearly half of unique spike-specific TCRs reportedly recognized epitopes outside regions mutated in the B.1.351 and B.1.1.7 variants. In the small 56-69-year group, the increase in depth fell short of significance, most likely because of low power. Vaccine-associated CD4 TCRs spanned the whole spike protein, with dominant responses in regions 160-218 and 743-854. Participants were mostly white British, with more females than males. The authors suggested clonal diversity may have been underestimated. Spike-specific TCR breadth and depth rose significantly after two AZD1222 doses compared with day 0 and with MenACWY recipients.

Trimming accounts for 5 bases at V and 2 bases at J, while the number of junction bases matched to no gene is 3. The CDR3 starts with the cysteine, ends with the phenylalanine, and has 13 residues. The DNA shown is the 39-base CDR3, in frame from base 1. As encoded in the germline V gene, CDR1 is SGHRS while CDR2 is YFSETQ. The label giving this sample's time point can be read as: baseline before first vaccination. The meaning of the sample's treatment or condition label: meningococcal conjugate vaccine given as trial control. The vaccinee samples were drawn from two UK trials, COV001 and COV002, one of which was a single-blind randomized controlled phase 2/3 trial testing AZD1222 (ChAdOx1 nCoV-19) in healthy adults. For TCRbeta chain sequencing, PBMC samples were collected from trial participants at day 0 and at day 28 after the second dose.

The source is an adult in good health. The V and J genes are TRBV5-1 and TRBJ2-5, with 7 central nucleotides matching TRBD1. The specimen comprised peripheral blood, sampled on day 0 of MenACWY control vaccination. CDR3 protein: CASSTGQQETQYF. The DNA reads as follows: TGCGCCAGCAGTACGGGACAGCAAGAGACCCAGTACTTC.